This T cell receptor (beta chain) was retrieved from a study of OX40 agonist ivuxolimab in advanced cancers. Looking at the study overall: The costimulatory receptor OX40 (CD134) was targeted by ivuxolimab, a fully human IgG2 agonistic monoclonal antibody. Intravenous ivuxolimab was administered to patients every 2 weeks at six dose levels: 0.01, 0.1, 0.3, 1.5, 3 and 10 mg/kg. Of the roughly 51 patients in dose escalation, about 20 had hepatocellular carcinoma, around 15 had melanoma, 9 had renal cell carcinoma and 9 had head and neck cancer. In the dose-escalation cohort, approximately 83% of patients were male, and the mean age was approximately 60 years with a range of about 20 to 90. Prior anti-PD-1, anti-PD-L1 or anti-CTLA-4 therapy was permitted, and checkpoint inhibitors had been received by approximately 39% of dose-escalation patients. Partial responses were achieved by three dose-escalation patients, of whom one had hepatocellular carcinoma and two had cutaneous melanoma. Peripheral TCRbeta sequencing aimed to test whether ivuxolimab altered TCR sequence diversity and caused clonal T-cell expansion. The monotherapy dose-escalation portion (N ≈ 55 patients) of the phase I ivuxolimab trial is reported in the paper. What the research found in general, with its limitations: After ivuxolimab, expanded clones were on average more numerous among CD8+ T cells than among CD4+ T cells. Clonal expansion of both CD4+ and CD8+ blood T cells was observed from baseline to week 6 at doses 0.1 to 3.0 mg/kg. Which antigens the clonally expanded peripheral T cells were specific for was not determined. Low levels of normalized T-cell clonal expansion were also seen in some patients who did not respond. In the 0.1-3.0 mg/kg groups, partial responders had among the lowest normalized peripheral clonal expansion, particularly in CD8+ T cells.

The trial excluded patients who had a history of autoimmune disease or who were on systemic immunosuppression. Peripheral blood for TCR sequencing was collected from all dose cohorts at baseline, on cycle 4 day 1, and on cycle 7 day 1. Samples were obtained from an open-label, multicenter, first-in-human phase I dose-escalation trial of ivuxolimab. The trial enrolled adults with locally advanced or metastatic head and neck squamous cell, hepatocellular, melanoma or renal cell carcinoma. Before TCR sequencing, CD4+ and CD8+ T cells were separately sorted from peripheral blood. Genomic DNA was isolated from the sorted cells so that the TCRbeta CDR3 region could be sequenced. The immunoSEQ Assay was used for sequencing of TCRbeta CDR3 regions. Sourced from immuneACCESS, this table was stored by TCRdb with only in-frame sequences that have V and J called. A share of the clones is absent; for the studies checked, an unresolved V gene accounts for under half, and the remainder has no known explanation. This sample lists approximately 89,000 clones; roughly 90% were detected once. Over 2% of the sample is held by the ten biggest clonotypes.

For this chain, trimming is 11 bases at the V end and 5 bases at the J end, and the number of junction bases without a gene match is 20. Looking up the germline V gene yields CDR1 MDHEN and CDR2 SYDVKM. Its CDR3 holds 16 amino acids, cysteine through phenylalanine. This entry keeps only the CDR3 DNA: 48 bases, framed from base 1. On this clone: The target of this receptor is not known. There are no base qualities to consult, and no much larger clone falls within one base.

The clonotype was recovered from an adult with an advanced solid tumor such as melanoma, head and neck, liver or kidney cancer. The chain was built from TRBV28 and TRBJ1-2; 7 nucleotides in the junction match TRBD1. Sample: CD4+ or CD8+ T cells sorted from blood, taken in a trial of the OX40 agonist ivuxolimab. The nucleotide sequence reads TGTGCCGTTAGCAAGGGGACAGATCTGTCTCCGTATGGCTACACCTTC. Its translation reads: CAVSKGTDLSPYGYTF.